These 2 T cell receptor beta chains were all obtained from the same sample, sequenced in a study of identical twins. TCRdb passed the 5' RACE reads through MiXCR, listing each CDR3 protein once. Among approximately 1.8 million distinct CDR3 sequences, 25% to 35% were seen once, and the ten largest hold 0.25% to 0.3%. Sample: cord blood. The receptors come from a newborn girl in good health.

This clonotype was recorded many times. The rearrangement uses TRBV12-3 or TRBV12-4 and TRBJ2-3; tentatively, D is TRBD1 (6 bases). The CDR3 totals 15 residues. Trimming took 6 bases from V and 2 from J, leaving 15 bases between them. The CDR3 sequence is CASRPGHRNTDTQYF. The DNA of the CDR3 is TGTGCCAGCAGGCCGGGACACCGGAACACAGATACGCAGTATTTT.

A few counts support this clonotype. V and J are TRBV28 and TRBJ2-7; 8 nucleotides match TRBD2. The junction had 9 bases not matched to a gene; V was cut back by 3 bases and J by 2 bases. The germline V gene encodes CDR1 MDHEN and CDR2 SYDVKM. CDR3 length: 16 amino acids. CDR3 loop: CASSFYPGLGTYEQYF. CDR3 in DNA: TGTGCCAGCAGTTTTTACCCGGGACTAGGGACCTACGAGCAGTACTTC.